A single sample is the source of the 23 T cell receptor beta chains below, sequenced in a study of graft-versus-host responses after intestinal transplantation. Using immunoSEQ multiplex PCR, the repertoire was profiled, and TCRdb retains in-frame clones only, with some absent. The sample has some 96,000 clones, about 93% seen once. Specimen: PBMCs, collected 450 to 480 days after intestinal transplant. The receptor set was obtained from a human patient who received an intestinal transplant, so some T cells may come from the graft donor.

The genes are TRBV6-6 and TRBJ2-5; D is unresolved. The germline V gene encodes CDR1 MNHNY and CDR2 SVGAGI (reference sequence). Trimming took off 6 bases at V and 1 base at J, with 9 bases between the two ends. The CDR3 is 13 amino acids. The chain's CDR3 is CASSPWSQETQYF. The CDR3 DNA sequence: TGTGCCAGCAGCCCGTGGAGCCAAGAGACCCAGTACTTC.

The chain combines TRBV29-1 with TRBJ2-6; D is ambiguous. Between the trimmed V and J ends, which lost 4 bases and 2 bases, there was a span of 6 bases. This CDR3 spans 13 amino acids. Germline CDR1 SQVTM, CDR2 ANQGSEA. CDR3 region: CSVGNPGANVLTF. The CDR3 nucleotides read TGCAGCGTTGGAAATCCTGGGGCCAACGTCCTGACTTTC.

V is TRBV5-1 and J is TRBJ2-2; 10 bases fit TRBD1. The length of the CDR3 is 14 residues. The germline V gene has CDR1 SGHRS and CDR2 YFSETQ. V lost 6 bases and J lost 7; bases outside the gene matches: 6. In nucleotides, the CDR3 is TGCGCCAGCATGGACAGGGGGGTCGGCGGGGAGCTGTTTTTT. Its protein product is CASMDRGVGGELFF.

The chain carries TRBV19 and TRBJ2-3; D unclear. The CDR3 runs 13 residues. Germline CDR1 LNHDA, CDR2 SQIVND (reference sequence). V gave up 7 bases and J gave up 8 bases, with 16 bases separating them. The CDR3 reads CASTPGPSGTQYF. Written as DNA, the CDR3 is TGTGCCAGTACCCCGGGCCCCTCAGGTACGCAGTATTTT. Looking up the rest from reference TRBV19 and TRBJ2-3 gives the full variable domain: DGGITQSPKYLFRKEGQNVTLSCEQNLNHDAMYWYRQDPGQGLRLIYYSQIVNDFQKGDIAEGYSVSREKKESFPLTVTSAQKNPTAFYLCASTPGPSGTQYFGPGTRLTVL.

This clone has only one observation. The chain combines TRBV4-1 with TRBJ1-1; D perhaps matches TRBD1 (6 bases). CDR3 size: 15 residues. Germline loops: CDR1 MGHRA, CDR2 YSYEKL. V was pared by 5 bases and J by 0 bases, with 13 bases between. CDR3 sequence (DNA): TGCGCCAGCAGCGTCGAAGGGGGGTTGAACACTGAAGCTTTCTTT. Protein sequence: CASSVEGGLNTEAFF.

This chain joins TRBV19 and TRBJ2-7, with 8 bases identical to TRBD2. The CDR3 sequence is 15 residues long. CDR1 and CDR2 (germline): LNHDA, SQIVND (reference sequence). With V trimmed by 5 bases and J by 2 bases, 8 bases remained unmatched. CDR3 coding DNA: TGTGCCAGTAGTTGGGGGAGCGGGGGCACCTACGAGCAGTACTTC. Its translation is CASSWGSGGTYEQYF.

This clone was picked up a small number of times. The DNA for the CDR3 is TGTGCCAGCACCCTTGGTCGGTTAATGAACACTGAAGCTTTCTTT. It is translated as CASTLGRLMNTEAFF. The rearrangement joins TRBV5-6 to TRBJ1-1; no clear D gene. The CDR3 sequence is 15 residues long. Germline V gives CDR1 SGHDT, CDR2 YYEEEE. The germline V and J ends were trimmed by 6 bases and 0 bases, with 15 bases remaining between them.

The chain joins TRBV11-2 to TRBJ2-1, with D perhaps TRBD2 (7 bases). Germline-derived CDR1 and CDR2 are SGHAT and FQNNGV. CDR3 length: 17 amino acids. Trimming left V 1 base short and J 0 bases short, with 13 bases between. In DNA form, the CDR3 reads TGTGCCAGCAGCTTAGGGGCGGGGGCGAACTCCTACAATGAGCAGTTCTTC. This gives the protein CASSLGAGANSYNEQFF.

This rearrangement joins TRBV27 to TRBJ2-3; D is undetermined. Germline lookup yields CDR1 MNHEY and CDR2 SMNVEV (reference sequence). Deletions cut 2 bases from V and 7 bases from J, with 10 bases between. The CDR3 consists of 13 residues. CDR3 in DNA: TGTGCCAGCAGTTTAAAAGTTGGGAATACGCAGTATTTT. As protein: CASSLKVGNTQYF.

This clone was picked up a small number of times. A read error may account for a junction end that differs from germline. The V and J genes are TRBV6-1 and TRBJ2-1; D unresolved. This CDR3 is 12 amino acids long. Germline V CDR1 and CDR2: MNHNS, SASEGT. DNA of the CDR3: TGTGCCATCAGTGAGTCGACTCCGGAGCAGTTCTTC. Translation gives CAISESTPEQFF.

A single count supports this clone. The gene calls are TRBV6-6 and TRBJ1-5; no reliable D call. CDR1 MNHNY and CDR2 SVGAGI come from the germline V gene (reference sequence). V gave up 8 bases and J gave up 1 base, with 12 bases separating them. The CDR3 contains 14 residues. The CDR3 coding sequence is TGTGCCAGCCGCCTGGGGTCCAGCAATCAGCCCCAGCATTTT. Translated: CASRLGSSNQPQHF.

CDR3 in DNA: TGTGCCAGCAGCTTGGAGCGGGGAGATACGCAGTATTTT. Its translation is CASSLERGDTQYF. The chain is built from TRBV7-2 and TRBJ2-3; 7 nucleotides align to TRBD2. The CDR3 has 13 amino acids. Trimming took 3 bases from V and 5 from J; bases not matched to a gene: 2. Germline-derived CDR1 and CDR2 are SGHTA and FQGNSA.

CDR3 in DNA: TGTGCCAGCAGTTACTCGAGACAGACGAACACTGAAGCTTTCTTT. It translates to CASSYSRQTNTEAFF. The genes are TRBV6-5 and TRBJ1-1; TRBD1 might be the D (5 bases). The CDR3 length is 15 residues. Per the germline V gene, CDR1 is MNHEY and CDR2 is SVGAGI. V lost 0 bases and J 1 base, leaving 9 bases between the germline ends.

Points on this clone: At the DNA level, this CDR3 is encoded by other sequences in the same sample as well. The CDR3 protein is CASSRDGAYEQYF. For the CDR3, the DNA is TGTGCCAGCAGCCGGGACGGAGCCTACGAGCAGTACTTC. V is TRBV6-1 and J is TRBJ2-7; D assignment may be TRBD1 or TRBD2 (5 bases each). The CDR3 has 13 amino acids. Deletions cut 6 bases from V and 2 bases from J, with 11 bases between. Germline CDR1 and CDR2: MNHNS and SASEGT.

The chain couples TRBV15 to TRBJ2-6, with 7 positions matching TRBD1. The J segment lost 0 bases and the V segment lost 0 bases, leaving 2 bases of the junction unmatched. Per germline, CDR1 LNHNV and CDR2 YYDKDF (reference sequence). CDR3 length: 17 residues. The CDR3: CATSRDGDSSGANVLTF. Here the CDR3 DNA reads TGTGCCACCAGCAGAGATGGGGACAGCTCTGGGGCCAACGTCCTGACTTTC.

The J gene is TRBJ1-5, the V gene TRBV10-3; D uncertain. The ends were cut back, 3 bases at V and 2 bases at J, with 14 bases in the middle. This CDR3 region has 16 residues. CDR1 and CDR2 (germline): ENHRY, SYGVKD. This chain's CDR3 is CAISDPGQAGNQPQHF. CDR3 DNA: TGTGCCATCAGTGACCCCGGGCAGGCAGGCAATCAGCCCCAGCATTTT.

The genes are TRBV7-9 and TRBJ1-6; D is unresolved. The CDR3 extends over 11 amino acids. Germline-derived CDR1 and CDR2 are SEHNR and FQNEAQ (reference sequence). The V gene lost 1 base and the J gene lost 9 bases, with 1 base spanning the gap. The CDR3 sequence is CASSLGSPLHF. In nucleotides, the CDR3 is TGTGCCAGCAGCTTAGGTTCACCCCTCCACTTT.

This chain links TRBV27 with TRBJ1-2; D may be TRBD1 (6 bases). Trimming shortened V by 3 bases and J by 2 bases, and 7 bases separated the two germline ends. This CDR3 is built from 13 residues. CDR1 and CDR2 from the germline V gene are MNHEY and SMNVEV (reference sequence). The CDR3 DNA reads as TGTGCCAGCAGTTTGGACAGAAACTATGGCTACACCTTC. Residues: CASSLDRNYGYTF.

The V call is TRBV7-2, the J call TRBJ1-5; D is ambiguous. There are 12 residues in the CDR3. V shed 4 bases and J shed 6 bases, with 7 bases lying between them. The germline V gene has CDR1 SGHTA and CDR2 FQGNSA. The CDR3 sequence: CASSYLIQPQHF. CDR3 coding DNA: TGTGCCAGCAGCTACCTTATTCAGCCCCAGCATTTT.

The chain joins TRBV5-1 to TRBJ1-3; TRBD1 matches 9 bases. Trimming at V came to 0 bases and at J to 4 bases, leaving 2 bases not matched to a gene. Germline-derived CDR1 and CDR2 are SGHRS and YFSETQ. The CDR3 sequence is 15 residues long. The CDR3 sequence: CASSLDRGQGNTIYF. The CDR3, as DNA: TGCGCCAGCAGCTTGGACAGGGGGCAGGGAAACACCATATATTTT.

V usage is TRBV5-6 and J usage is TRBJ2-3; no definite D call. CDR1 is SGHDT and CDR2 is YYEEEE in the germline V gene. Trimming shortened V by 4 bases and J by 8 bases, and 11 bases separated the two germline ends. The CDR3 covers 12 residues. In DNA, the CDR3 is TGTGCCAGCAGCGTAGCCTTAGGTACGCAGTATTTT. Its translation is CASSVALGTQYF. The whole variable domain, filled in from reference TRBV5-6 and TRBJ2-3, reads DAGVTQSPTHLIKTRGQQVTLRCSPKSGHDTVSWYQQALGQGPQFIFQYYEEEERQRGNFPDRFSGHQFPNYSSELNVNALLLGDSALYLCASSVALGTQYFGPGTRLTVL.

The chain links TRBV12-5 to TRBJ1-2; tentatively, D is TRBD1 (5 bases). This CDR3 has 11 amino acids. Trimming removed 6 bases at V and 6 bases at J, with 8 bases between. The germline CDR1 and CDR2 sequences are LGHNT and FRNRAP. The chain's CDR3 is CASGQGNGYTF. In DNA, the CDR3 is TGTGCTAGTGGGCAGGGCAATGGCTACACCTTC.

The V and J genes are TRBV15 and TRBJ2-7; D is ambiguous. V lost 0 bases and J lost 3, with 9 bases in between. Germline values: CDR1 LNHNV, CDR2 YYDKDF (reference sequence). CDR3 length: 14 amino acids. The DNA of the CDR3 is TGTGCCACCAGCAGAGACTTTTCGGACTACGAGCAGTACTTC. Translated: CATSRDFSDYEQYF.